These 24 T cell receptor beta chains originate from one sample sequenced in a study of blood T cell repertoires in COVID-19. The table came from immunoSEQ multiplex PCR; TCRdb's copy has only in-frame clones and leaves some out. The data hold 130,000 or so clones, with 83% observed a single time. The sequencing input was peripheral blood. These receptor sequences come from a man older than 75 with active or convalescent COVID-19.

The V call is TRBV5-4, the J call TRBJ2-7; a weak D match, TRBD1 (5 bases). The CDR3 loop spans 13 amino acids. Germline V gene lookup returns CDR1 SGHNT and CDR2 YYREEE (reference sequence). Trimming stripped 0 bases from V and 3 bases from J, with 7 bases between. The CDR3 region is CASSLGQRYEQYF. In nucleotides, the CDR3 is TGTGCCAGCAGCTTGGGACAGCGCTACGAGCAGTACTTC.

In its sample, this clone was seen once. The V gene is TRBV5-1, the J gene TRBJ2-7, with TRBD1 identical over 7 bases. The CDR3 covers 14 residues. Germline V gives CDR1 SGHRS, CDR2 YFSETQ. V lost 4 bases and J lost 6; bases outside the gene matches: 10. The CDR3 is CASSRTGTVAEQYF. CDR3 in DNA: TGCGCCAGCAGCCGCACCGGGACAGTGGCCGAGCAGTACTTC.

V gene TRBV10-3 combines with J gene TRBJ1-1; D is uncertain. V gave up 4 bases and J gave up 1 base, with 10 bases separating them. The CDR3 has 14 residues. Germline CDR1 and CDR2: ENHRY and SYGVKD. CDR3 DNA sequence: TGTGCCATCAGTGGCGGGGTCCGGAACACTGAAGCTTTCTTT. As protein: CAISGGVRNTEAFF.

The V call is TRBV14, the J call TRBJ2-2; D is unclear. This CDR3 is 14 amino acids long. Trimming took off 2 bases at V and 4 bases at J, with 8 bases between the two ends. The germline V gene has CDR1 SGHDN and CDR2 FVKESK. The CDR3 loop reads CASSQLGSTGELFF. The CDR3 nucleotides read TGTGCCAGCAGCCAACTAGGATCCACCGGGGAGCTGTTTTTT.

The chain joins TRBV6-5 to TRBJ1-3; possibly TRBD1 for D (5 bases). This CDR3 is 13 amino acids long. Between the trimmed V and J ends, which lost 6 bases and 7 bases, there was a span of 13 bases. Germline V CDR1 and CDR2: MNHEY, SVGAGI. This CDR3 reads CASSAQGGNTIYF. In DNA form, the CDR3 reads TGTGCCAGCAGCGCCCAGGGTGGGAACACCATATATTTT.

This chain links TRBV11-3 with TRBJ2-3; 8 bases are a match to TRBD2. V shed 1 base, J shed 6 bases, and the junction held 6 bases outside the gene matches. Germline assignment: CDR1 SGHNT and CDR2 YENEEA. The CDR3 has 15 amino acids. The CDR3 nucleotides read TGTGCCAGCAGCTTAGGGGCTAGCGGGTCCGATACGCAGTATTTT. This gives the protein CASSLGASGSDTQYF.

The chain joins TRBV2 to TRBJ2-2; weak D call: TRBD1 (5 bases). The CDR3 is 14 amino acids. Germline values: CDR1 SNHLY, CDR2 FYNNEI. V lost 10 bases, J lost 2 bases, and 14 bases lay in between. CDR3 sequence: CATPRQLNTGELFF. The CDR3 nucleotides are TGTGCCACCCCAAGACAGCTCAACACCGGGGAGCTGTTTTTT.

The V and J genes are TRBV29-1 and TRBJ2-3; 9 bases fit TRBD1. V shed 4 bases, J shed 2 bases, and the junction held 7 bases outside the gene matches. The CDR3 is made up of 15 amino acids. The germline CDR1 and CDR2 sequences are SQVTM and ANQGSEA. Here the CDR3 DNA reads TGCAGCGTTGGGGGGGACAGGGACAACACAGATACGCAGTATTTT. Residues: CSVGGDRDNTDTQYF.

The chain recombines TRBV19 with TRBJ2-3, with 7 bases matching TRBD2. Trimming cost V 5 bases and J 6 bases; bases outside gene matches: 8. Looked up from germline, CDR1 is LNHDA and CDR2 is SQIVND (reference sequence). The CDR3 totals 14 residues. CDR3 loop: CASSGSSGPDTQYF. The CDR3 coding sequence is TGTGCCAGTAGTGGGTCTAGCGGACCTGATACGCAGTATTTT.

This clone has only one observation. The chain uses TRBV7-2 and TRBJ2-6; no clear D gene. Germline V gives CDR1 SGHTA, CDR2 FQGNSA. Trimming took off 2 bases at V and 0 bases at J, with 11 bases between the two ends. The CDR3 is 17 amino acids. CDR3 DNA: TGTGCCAGCAGCTTATCGGTCGCATCCTCTGGGGCCAACGTCCTGACTTTC. It yields the protein CASSLSVASSGANVLTF.

The J gene is TRBJ1-2, the V gene TRBV7-2, with D possibly TRBD1 on 5 matching bases. Deletions cut 5 bases from V and 1 base from J, with 11 bases between. This CDR3 has 14 residues. CDR1 is SGHTA and CDR2 is FQGNSA in the germline V gene. CDR3 coding DNA: TGTGCCAGCAGCCCTGACAGCAATAACTATGGCTACACCTTC. Its translation is CASSPDSNNYGYTF. The full variable domain, rest sourced from reference TRBV7-2 and TRBJ1-2, is GAGVSQSPSNKVTEKGKDVELRCDPISGHTALYWYRQSLGQGLEFLIYFQGNSAPDKSGLPSDRFSAERTGGSVSTLTIQRTQQEDSAVYLCASSPDSNNYGYTFGSGTRLTVV.

The CDR3 DNA is TGTGCCACCACACAAAACAGGGGAACTAATGAAAAACTGTTTTTT. Its translation is CATTQNRGTNEKLFF. The V call is TRBV2, the J call TRBJ1-4; TRBD1 matches at 7 bases. Germline V lookup: CDR1 SNHLY, CDR2 FYNNEI. This CDR3 region has 15 residues. V shed 10 bases and J 1 base; nucleotides not matched to a gene: 9. Full variable domain (outside the CDR3, taken from reference TRBV2 and TRBJ1-4): EPEVTQTPSHQVTQMGQEVILRCVPISNHLYFYWYRQILGQKVEFLVSFYNNEISEKSEIFDDQFSVERPDGSNFTLKIRSTKLEDSAMYFCATTQNRGTNEKLFFGSGTQLSVL.

This chain's CDR3 is CATSDSTARQGYGYTF. The DNA for the CDR3 is TGTGCCACCAGTGATTCCACTGCGCGACAGGGCTATGGCTACACCTTC. This sequence joins TRBV24-1 and TRBJ1-2, with 7 bases aligning to TRBD1. The CDR3 contains 16 residues. Looked up from germline, CDR1 is KGHDR and CDR2 is SFDVKD. The J segment lost 4 bases and the V segment lost 2 bases, leaving 9 bases of the junction unmatched.

This sequence joins TRBV7-3 and TRBJ1-4, with 7 positions matching TRBD1. The trim removed 0 bases at V and 7 bases at J, leaving 8 bases unmatched. CDR3 length: 16 residues. CDR1 is SGHTA, CDR2 FQGTGA, per germline. The CDR3 DNA is TGTGCCAGCAGCTTAACAGGACAGGAAAGTCGTGAAAAACTGTTTTTT. Its translation is CASSLTGQESREKLFF.

This rearrangement joins TRBV14 to TRBJ1-2; perhaps TRBD1 as D (5 bases). The CDR3 extends over 13 amino acids. Germline assignment: CDR1 SGHDN and CDR2 FVKESK. V dropped 1 base and J dropped 8 bases, with 11 bases sitting between them. The DNA of the CDR3 is TGTGCCAGCAGCCAAGCAGCCCAGGGAGGCTACACCTTC. Translated: CASSQAAQGGYTF.

The chain has TRBV2 and TRBJ2-7; D possibly corresponds to TRBD2 (7 bases). Looked up from germline, CDR1 is SNHLY and CDR2 is FYNNEI. Between the trimmed V and J ends, which lost 6 bases and 4 bases, there was a span of 16 bases. This CDR3 has 14 amino acids. The CDR3 nucleotides are TGTGCCAGCAGACCCGAGGGGGGGATATACGAGCAGTACTTC. Protein: CASRPEGGIYEQYF.

The chain couples TRBV11-1 to TRBJ1-1; TRBD1 is a possible D gene (5 bases). The V and J ends lost 1 base and 0 bases respectively, with 9 bases between them. From germline, CDR1 is SGHAT and CDR2 FQDESV (reference sequence). The CDR3 contains 15 residues. CDR3 nucleotides: TGTGCCAGCAGCTTAGAAGCACAGGTGAACACTGAAGCTTTCTTT. Translation: CASSLEAQVNTEAFF.

This chain connects TRBV6-2 or TRBV6-3 to TRBJ1-5; 9 bases fit TRBD1. Germline CDR1 reads MNHEY; CDR2 reads SVGEGT. Trimming cost V 4 bases and J 4 bases; bases outside gene matches: 2. The CDR3 has 14 residues. The CDR3 is CASSWTGENQPQHF. CDR3 DNA sequence: TGTGCCAGCAGTTGGACAGGGGAAAATCAGCCCCAGCATTTT.

The genes are TRBV10-3 and TRBJ1-5; D is ambiguous. The CDR3 runs to 16 residues. V lost 0 bases to trimming and J lost 0 bases, with 9 bases between them. The germline gives CDR1 ENHRY, CDR2 SYGVKD. Here the CDR3 reads CAISESAEYSNQPQHF. For the CDR3, the DNA is TGTGCCATCAGTGAGTCGGCGGAGTATAGCAATCAGCCCCAGCATTTT.

V is TRBV4-2 and J is TRBJ1-4; 8 positions agree with TRBD1. CDR3 length: 15 residues. V shed 4 bases, J shed 6 bases, and the junction held 7 bases outside the gene matches. Germline values: CDR1 LGHNA, CDR2 YNFKEQ. The CDR3 region has the DNA TGTGCCAGCAGCCTGGGGGCAGGGGGCCATGAAAAACTGTTTTTT. It yields the protein CASSLGAGGHEKLFF.

This sequence joins TRBV7-3 and TRBJ1-2; D remains unclear. CDR1 is SGHTA, CDR2 FQGTGA, per germline. The germline V and J ends were trimmed by 5 bases and 8 bases, with 12 bases remaining between them. CDR3 length equals 12 residues. This chain's CDR3 is CASSPKRRGYTF. In DNA form, the CDR3 reads TGTGCCAGCAGCCCTAAGAGGCGAGGCTACACCTTC.

This chain connects TRBV19 to TRBJ1-5; 8 positions agree with TRBD1. There are 14 residues in the CDR3. Trimming cost V 6 bases and J 5 bases; bases outside gene matches: 6. CDR1 and CDR2 from the germline V gene are LNHDA and SQIVND (reference sequence). The DNA for the CDR3 is TGTGCCAGTAGGTTACAGGGGGAGGATCAGCCCCAGCATTTT. Residues: CASRLQGEDQPQHF.

This clone has only one observation. This chain links TRBV5-4 with TRBJ2-6, with 7 bases lining up with TRBD2. The CDR3 loop spans 16 amino acids. CDR1 is SGHNT, CDR2 YYREEE, per germline (reference sequence). V was clipped by 3 bases and J by 2 bases; unmatched bases: 5. The DNA of the CDR3 is TGTGCCAGCAGCTCGAACGGGGGGACTGGGGCCAACGTCCTGACTTTC. It translates to CASSSNGGTGANVLTF.

V and J are TRBV10-3 and TRBJ2-1; possibly TRBD1 for D (6 bases). The CDR3 covers 13 residues. The germline V gene encodes CDR1 ENHRY and CDR2 SYGVKD. Trimming stripped 7 bases from V and 6 bases from J, with 13 bases between. The CDR3 DNA is TGTGCCATCAATACAGGGAACGGCAATGAGCAGTTCTTC. Protein sequence: CAINTGNGNEQFF.